Presented here are 20 T cell receptor beta chains from one specimen sequenced in a study of blood T cell repertoires in COVID-19. Method: immunoSEQ multiplex PCR; TCRdb's copy keeps in-frame clones and lacks some. In the table there are roughly 150,000 clones, 81% of which are singletons. Sequencing input: peripheral blood. Receptors were obtained from a human donor in a cohort sampled during active COVID-19.

The rearrangement links TRBV7-2 to TRBJ2-3, with 12 bases aligning to TRBD2. The CDR3 has 16 amino acids. The germline CDR1 and CDR2 sequences are SGHTA and FQGNSA. V was pared by 0 bases and J by 7 bases, with 5 bases of the junction left unmatched. CDR3 sequence reads: CASSLATSGGSYTQYF. The CDR3 DNA follows: TGTGCCAGCAGCTTAGCGACTAGCGGGGGAAGCTATACGCAGTATTTT. Filled out from reference TRBV7-2 and TRBJ2-3, the complete variable domain reads GAGVSQSPSNKVTEKGKDVELRCDPISGHTALYWYRQSLGQGLEFLIYFQGNSAPDKSGLPSDRFSAERTGGSVSTLTIQRTQQEDSAVYLCASSLATSGGSYTQYFGPGTRLTVL.

The chain employs TRBV29-1 and TRBJ1-2; TRBD1 matches 9 bases. The CDR3 consists of 13 residues. V shed 7 bases and J 8 bases; nucleotides not matched to a gene: 11. Germline V gene data show CDR1 as SQVTM and CDR2 as ANQGSEA. The CDR3 region is CSAKPQGAGGYTF. The CDR3 DNA is TGCAGCGCCAAGCCACAGGGGGCAGGGGGCTACACCTTC.

The V call is TRBV10-3, the J call TRBJ2-5, with 9 bases lining up with TRBD1. The end of the DNA is better explained by TRBJ2-7, so the J call may be wrong. The CDR3 is 16 amino acids. Germline V lookup: CDR1 ENHRY, CDR2 SYGVKD. The chain's CDR3 is CAISEVGQGKFYEQYF. The CDR3 coding sequence is TGTGCCATCAGTGAGGTGGGACAGGGAAAATTTTACGAGCAGTACTTC.

The count of this clone is one. This chain uses TRBV5-1 with TRBJ2-5; possibly TRBD1 for D (7 bases). The germline V gene encodes CDR1 SGHRS and CDR2 YFSETQ. Trimming cost V 2 bases and J 5 bases, with 19 bases left between them. The CDR3 covers 16 residues. CDR3 in amino acids: CASSLSGGNVRETQYF. CDR3 DNA sequence: TGCGCCAGCAGCTTATCAGGGGGGAACGTAAGGGAGACCCAGTACTTC.

This chain connects TRBV29-1 to TRBJ2-2, with D perhaps TRBD1 (6 bases). From germline, CDR1 is SQVTM and CDR2 ANQGSEA. The V end was cut by 7 bases, the J end by 3 bases, with 18 bases between. CDR3 length: 15 residues. CDR3 loop: CSGKTGHSHTGELFF. The DNA for the CDR3 is TGCAGCGGGAAGACAGGACATAGCCACACCGGGGAGCTGTTTTTT.

This chain uses TRBV7-2 with TRBJ2-2; D is possibly TRBD1 (5 bases). Trimming left V 10 bases short and J 7 bases short, with 19 bases between. The germline V gene encodes CDR1 SGHTA and CDR2 FQGNSA. The CDR3 consists of 14 residues. CDR3 nucleotides: TGTGCCACCCATTGGGGCAGAAGGGACGGGGAGCTGTTTTTT. Translated, it gives CATHWGRRDGELFF.

This sequence joins TRBV29-1 and TRBJ1-2, with D possibly matching TRBD1 (6 bases). Trimming took off 4 bases at V and 4 bases at J, with 10 bases between the two ends. Germline CDR1 and CDR2: SQVTM and ANQGSEA. The CDR3 consists of 12 residues. The DNA for the CDR3 is TGCAGCGTTGGGGGGCGCGTCTATGGCTACACCTTC. Its protein product is CSVGGRVYGYTF.

The chain recombines TRBV29-1 with TRBJ1-5, with 10 positions matching TRBD1. Germline values: CDR1 SQVTM, CDR2 ANQGSEA. There are 17 residues in the CDR3. J lost 0 bases, V lost 7 bases, and 12 bases had no gene match. CDR3 nucleotide sequence: TGCAGCGCCACTTCCGGGACAGGGGTCCATAGCAATCAGCCCCAGCATTTT. This translates into CSATSGTGVHSNQPQHF.

CDR3 DNA: TGTGCCAGCCTCAAACGGGACAGGGTATCCGAGCAGTACTTC. As protein: CASLKRDRVSEQYF. This chain connects TRBV2 to TRBJ2-7, with 9 bases that match TRBD1. The V segment lost 8 bases and the J segment 6 bases; nucleotides outside the gene matches: 11. CDR1 SNHLY and CDR2 FYNNEI come from the germline V gene. The CDR3 covers 14 residues.

This sequence joins TRBV2 and TRBJ2-7; 10 positions agree with TRBD1. The CDR3 sequence is 13 residues long. V shed 5 bases, J shed 8 bases, and the junction held 6 bases outside the gene matches. Germline CDR1 SNHLY, CDR2 FYNNEI. CDR3 DNA sequence: TGTGCCAGCAGTTCCGCGACAGGGGGCAAGCAGTACTTC. It specifies CASSSATGGKQYF.

This clone was observed a few times. This chain uses TRBV7-3 with TRBJ1-1; D gene unclear. CDR1 SGHTA and CDR2 FQGTGA come from the germline V gene. The V end was cut by 5 bases, the J end by 3 bases, with 13 bases between. The CDR3 has 14 residues. CDR3: CASSQEVEDTEAFF. CDR3 DNA: TGTGCCAGCAGCCAGGAGGTAGAGGACACTGAAGCTTTCTTT.

The V gene is TRBV25-1, the J gene TRBJ2-2, with TRBD2 matching over 7 bases. With 7 bases clipped from V and 5 bases from J, the junction kept 10 bases outside the gene matches. The CDR3 loop spans 15 amino acids. Germline lookup yields CDR1 MGHDK and CDR2 SYGVNS. The DNA of the CDR3 is TGTGCCAGCAAGGGAGCGGGGAGAGAAACCGGGGAGCTGTTTTTT. It translates to CASKGAGRETGELFF.

This rearrangement joins TRBV6-5 to TRBJ2-1; D gene ambiguous. This CDR3 comprises 12 residues. Trimming stripped 6 bases from V and 6 bases from J, with 9 bases between. Germline lookup yields CDR1 MNHEY and CDR2 SVGAGI. In nucleotides, the CDR3 is TGTGCCAGCAGCGACAAGCCCAATGAGCAGTTCTTC. This codes for CASSDKPNEQFF.

This chain connects TRBV4-3 to TRBJ1-1, with D unclear. The V and J ends lost 0 bases and 1 base respectively, with 9 bases between them. Germline values: CDR1 LGHNA, CDR2 YSLEER. There are 15 residues in the CDR3. In nucleotides, the CDR3 is TGCGCCAGCAGCCAAGATCCACAGACGAACACTGAAGCTTTCTTT. This encodes CASSQDPQTNTEAFF.

The chain joins TRBV30 to TRBJ2-7, with TRBD1 matching 11 bases. The CDR3 runs to 12 residues. Germline values: CDR1 GTSNPN, CDR2 SVGIG (reference sequence). V lost 7 bases, J lost 3 bases, and 2 bases stayed unmatched. The CDR3 loop is CAYGTGGYEQYF. The CDR3 DNA follows: TGTGCCTACGGGACAGGGGGCTACGAGCAGTACTTC.

V and J are TRBV19 and TRBJ1-2, with D maybe TRBD1 (5 bases). Germline loops: CDR1 LNHDA, CDR2 SQIVND (reference sequence). Trimming cost V 1 base and J 4 bases, with 7 bases left between them. The CDR3 spans 13 residues. CDR3 sequence (DNA): TGTGCCAGTAGTATAGGACAGATCTATGGCTACACCTTC. This sequence encodes CASSIGQIYGYTF.

By share, this clone counts as medium-sized (0.01 to 0.1%). This chain connects TRBV6-4 to TRBJ2-1, with a weak D call TRBD2 (6 bases). Germline CDR1 reads MRHNA; CDR2 reads SNTAGT. CDR3 length equals 13 residues. Deletions cut 5 bases from V and 9 bases from J, with 14 bases between. CDR3 amino acids: CASSPAPGGEQFF. The CDR3 bases are TGTGCCAGCAGTCCGGCCCCCGGGGGTGAGCAGTTCTTC.

The chain has TRBV15 and TRBJ1-3; TRBD1 matches at 7 bases. This CDR3 is built from 16 residues. The germline V gene encodes CDR1 LNHNV and CDR2 YYDKDF (reference sequence). V lost 0 bases to trimming and J lost 1 base; unmatched junction nucleotides: 3. DNA of the CDR3: TGTGCCACCAGCAGAGACCTACAGGGGTCTGGAAACACCATATATTTT. This encodes CATSRDLQGSGNTIYF.

The chain links TRBV5-6 to TRBJ2-3; perhaps TRBD2 as D (5 bases). The CDR3 contains 15 residues. From germline, CDR1 is SGHDT and CDR2 YYEEEE. Trimming removed 0 bases from V and 4 bases from J, with 12 bases in between. The CDR3 sequence: CASSLVLAGSDTQYF. CDR3 DNA: TGTGCCAGCAGCTTGGTGCTAGCCGGGTCAGATACGCAGTATTTT.

The chain joins TRBV5-5 to TRBJ1-2, with D possibly matching TRBD1 (5 bases). This CDR3 region has 13 residues. Germline V lookup: CDR1 SGHKS, CDR2 YYEKEE (reference sequence). V lost 0 bases and J lost 5, with 8 bases in between. CDR3 amino acids: CASSLDGGYGYTF. The CDR3 DNA follows: TGTGCCAGCAGCTTGGACGGGGGATATGGCTACACCTTC.